The entry below describes one T cell receptor (beta chain). There are many counts of this clonotype. What this receptor recognizes is not known. No per-base quality is available; no much larger clone lies one base away. The data stem from a study of T-cell reconstitution after alpha-beta-depleted transplantation in children (TCRdb year 2016). With regard to the full study: The study quantitatively tracked T-cell immune reconstitution after TCRalphabeta/CD19-depleted allogeneic hematopoietic cell transplantation in children using TCR repertoire profiling. Broader findings and caveats from the paper: Hyperexpanded clone frequencies declined over subsequent months; after one year, T-cell counts and TCRbeta diversity were mostly attributed to newly produced T cells. The high TCRbeta diversity at day 60 in some patients was ascribed to recipient T cells and intrathymic progenitors that had survived conditioning. The apparently early alphabetaT-cell count recovery about two months after transplant was reportedly dependent on only several hundred rapidly expanded clones derived from non-depleted graft cells.

The CDR3 has 11 amino acids, counting the end cysteine and phenylalanine. Kept here is only the CDR3 DNA, which spans 33 bases and is read in frame from base 1. According to the germline V gene (reference sequence), CDR1 reads SEHNR and CDR2 reads FQNEAQ. Relative to germline, V is 8 bases shorter and J is 6 bases shorter, with 9 bases between their ends. Libraries were prepared through PCR. Sequencing relied on an Illumina HiSeq 2500. Molecular barcoding was employed in the preparation of TCR libraries, with unique molecular identifiers being used to normalize TCRbeta repertoire quantification. TCRdb reanalyzed the raw reads on its own, using fastp at Q25 for trimming and MiXCR for clone calling, and kept in-frame beta chains. Under each unique CDR3 protein, matching rows form one entry showing the most common genes and DNA. For this sample there are 60,000 to 85,000 distinct CDR3 sequences; less than 20% appear just once. The top ten hold 50% to 65% of the sample.

What the treatment or condition label conveys for this sample: allogeneic hematopoietic cell transplantation with graft depleted of TCRalphabeta T cells and CD19 B cells. The children who served as transplant recipients had been given grafts of TCRalphabeta/CD19-depleted allogeneic hematopoietic cells. The receptor comes from a male patient aged 2-15 years who had a stem cell transplant for acute lymphoblastic leukemia, so the T cells may come from the graft donor. The chain uses TRBV7-9 and TRBJ2-3; the D gene cannot be named for sure. This specimen consisted of PBMCs, mostly from graft donor cells, obtained 360 days after TCRalphabeta/CD19-depleted stem cell transplant. The CDR3 region: CASSKSDTQYF. The sequenced DNA is TGTGCCAGCTCGAAGAGCGATACGCAGTATTTT.